This TCR beta chain was sequenced in a study of blood T cell repertoires in COVID-19. TCRdb's table, derived via immunoSEQ multiplex PCR, lists solely in-frame clones and lacks some. The sample carries more than 150,000 clones, under 90% recorded once. Looked up from germline, CDR1 is SQVTM and CDR2 is ANQGSEA. The CDR3 has 13 amino acids. V was shortened by 6 bases and J by 3 bases, with 13 bases between the two germline ends. The chain combines TRBV29-1 with TRBJ2-3, with D possibly matching TRBD2 (5 bases). Sequencing input: peripheral blood. The clonotype comes from a human donor in a cohort sampled during active COVID-19. As DNA, the CDR3 is TGCAGCGTACTAGGCGTTAAAACAGATACGCAGTATTTT. Residues: CSVLGVKTDTQYF.